These 13 T cell receptor beta chains came from one sample sequenced in a study of T cell responses to AZD1222 COVID-19 vaccine. Sequenced by immunoSEQ multiplex PCR; TCRdb stores in-frame clones only, minus some. The profile covers over 100,000 clones, with 87% appearing a single time and around 4.6% taken by the ten largest. The specimen was peripheral blood, collected 28 days after the second AZD1222 dose. These receptors all stem from an adult who received the AZD1222 COVID-19 vaccine.

This chain connects TRBV5-1 to TRBJ1-1; maybe TRBD1 (6 bases). The CDR3 consists of 16 residues. Germline V gene sequence: CDR1 SGHRS, CDR2 YFSETQ. The ends were cut back, 0 bases at V and 1 base at J, with 13 bases in the middle. DNA for the CDR3: TGCGCCAGCAGCTTGGATTTGGTCAGGGGGAACACTGAAGCTTTCTTT. It is translated as CASSLDLVRGNTEAFF.

J is TRBJ2-2 and V is TRBV7-3; 8 nucleotides agree with TRBD2. V lost 2 bases, J lost 3 bases, and 2 bases stayed unmatched. Germline assignment: CDR1 SGHTA and CDR2 FQGTGA. The CDR3 covers 15 residues. The CDR3 region is CASSLAGGYTGELFF. For the CDR3, the DNA is TGTGCCAGCAGCTTAGCGGGGGGTTACACCGGGGAGCTGTTTTTT.

The chain is built from TRBV19 and TRBJ1-2; D not resolved. Trimming pared 10 bases from V and 7 bases from J, leaving 10 bases between. The CDR3 has 10 amino acids. Germline values: CDR1 LNHDA, CDR2 SQIVND (reference sequence). This chain's CDR3 is CATHLSGYTF. The DNA for the CDR3 is TGTGCCACCCATTTGTCTGGCTACACCTTC.

V usage is TRBV6-1 and J usage is TRBJ1-1, with 8 bases fitting TRBD1. V lost 5 bases and J lost 1; bases outside the gene matches: 3. The CDR3 extends over 14 amino acids. Germline loops: CDR1 MNHNS, CDR2 SASEGT. This CDR3 reads CASSSGQGNTEAFF. Here the CDR3 DNA reads TGTGCCAGCAGTTCCGGACAGGGGAACACTGAAGCTTTCTTT.

The chain is built from TRBV12-3 or TRBV12-4 and TRBJ2-7; the match to TRBD2 covers 14 bases. The CDR3 consists of 13 residues. Germline trimming cut 5 bases from V and 9 bases from J; bases unmatched to any gene: 3. CDR3 sequence: CASSGTSGSWQYF. Written as DNA, the CDR3 is TGTGCCAGCAGTGGGACTAGCGGGAGTTGGCAGTACTTC.

This rearrangement joins TRBV4-3 to TRBJ2-1; weak D call: TRBD2 (7 bases). The germline V and J ends were trimmed by 4 bases and 6 bases, with 16 bases remaining between them. The CDR3 is 15 amino acids. From germline, CDR1 is LGHNA and CDR2 YSLEER. This chain's CDR3 is CASSLAGGPPNEQFF. CDR3 coding DNA: TGCGCCAGCAGCCTGGCCGGGGGGCCTCCCAATGAGCAGTTCTTC.

V and J are TRBV30 and TRBJ2-3; no definite D call. The CDR3 runs to 14 residues. CDR1 is GTSNPN, CDR2 SVGIG, per germline (reference sequence). Trimming shortened V by 4 bases and J by 2 bases, and 13 bases separated the two germline ends. This CDR3 reads CAWNVGRPTDTQYF. CDR3 nucleotides: TGTGCCTGGAATGTCGGCAGGCCCACAGATACGCAGTATTTT.

V and J are TRBV28 and TRBJ1-3; no firm D call. Germline V CDR1 and CDR2: MDHEN, SYDVKM. CDR3 length equals 12 residues. Trimming stripped 5 bases from V and 5 bases from J, with 7 bases between. CDR3 DNA sequence: TGTGCCAGCAGTCCCGGCCGAAACACCATATATTTT. Translation: CASSPGRNTIYF.

V and J are TRBV4-2 and TRBJ1-4; 7 bases line up with TRBD1. V lost 4 bases and J lost 8; bases outside the gene matches: 10. The germline CDR1 and CDR2 sequences are LGHNA and YNFKEQ. CDR3 length: 15 residues. As DNA, the CDR3 is TGTGCCAGCAGCCTAGACGGAGGGGGCGGCGAAAAACTGTTTTTT. This sequence encodes CASSLDGGGGEKLFF.

The V call is TRBV11-1, the J call TRBJ2-1; D not resolved. This CDR3 comprises 14 residues. CDR1 SGHAT and CDR2 FQDESV come from the germline V gene (reference sequence). The V and J ends lost 5 bases and 6 bases respectively, with 14 bases between them. CDR3 sequence (DNA): TGTGCCAGCAGCCTGGTCAAGCAGGTCAATGAGCAGTTCTTC. Translated, it gives CASSLVKQVNEQFF.

This chain connects TRBV4-1 to TRBJ2-1, with D perhaps matching TRBD1 (5 bases). V was trimmed by 1 base and J by 10 bases, leaving 8 bases between them. The germline V gene encodes CDR1 MGHRA and CDR2 YSYEKL. This CDR3 is built from 12 residues. The CDR3 sequence is CASSQGWGEQFF. The DNA for the CDR3 is TGCGCCAGCAGCCAAGGGTGGGGCGAGCAGTTCTTC.

The J gene is TRBJ1-5, the V gene TRBV29-1; D uncertain. The V gene lost 4 bases and the J gene lost 3 bases, with 7 bases spanning the gap. CDR3 length equals 12 residues. Germline CDR1 and CDR2: SQVTM and ANQGSEA. The CDR3 loop reads CSVAGNNQPQHF. CDR3 nucleotide sequence: TGCAGCGTTGCCGGCAACAATCAGCCCCAGCATTTT.

This rearrangement joins TRBV7-3 to TRBJ2-6; D may be TRBD1 or TRBD2 (5 bases each). Trimming removed 5 bases at V and 1 base at J, with 12 bases between. The CDR3 is 16 residues long. Germline V gene sequence: CDR1 SGHTA, CDR2 FQGTGA. Here the CDR3 reads CASSPRGDSGANVLTF. The CDR3 DNA reads as TGTGCCAGCAGCCCCAGAGGGGATTCTGGGGCCAACGTCCTGACTTTC.